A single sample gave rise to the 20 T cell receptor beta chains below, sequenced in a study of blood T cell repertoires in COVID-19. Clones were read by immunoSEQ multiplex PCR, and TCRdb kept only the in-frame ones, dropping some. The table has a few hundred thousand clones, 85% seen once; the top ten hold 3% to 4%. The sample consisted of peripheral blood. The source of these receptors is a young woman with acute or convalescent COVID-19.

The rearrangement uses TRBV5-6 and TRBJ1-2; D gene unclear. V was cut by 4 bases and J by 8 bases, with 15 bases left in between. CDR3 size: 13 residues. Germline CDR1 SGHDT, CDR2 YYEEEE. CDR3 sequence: CASSESRLRGYTF. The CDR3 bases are TGTGCCAGCAGCGAGTCACGCTTGCGAGGCTACACCTTC.

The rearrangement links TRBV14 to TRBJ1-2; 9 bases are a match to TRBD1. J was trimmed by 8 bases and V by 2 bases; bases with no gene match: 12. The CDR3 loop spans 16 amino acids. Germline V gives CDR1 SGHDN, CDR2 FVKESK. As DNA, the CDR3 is TGTGCCAGCAGCCAAAGGAGGAACAGGGGGCCCGGGGGCTACACCTTC. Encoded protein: CASSQRRNRGPGGYTF. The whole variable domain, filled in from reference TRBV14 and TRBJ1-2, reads EAGVTQFPSHSVIEKGQTVTLRCDPISGHDNLYWYRRVMGKEIKFLLHFVKESKQDESGMPNNRFLAERTGGTYSTLKVQPAELEDSGVYFCASSQRRNRGPGGYTFGSGTRLTVV.

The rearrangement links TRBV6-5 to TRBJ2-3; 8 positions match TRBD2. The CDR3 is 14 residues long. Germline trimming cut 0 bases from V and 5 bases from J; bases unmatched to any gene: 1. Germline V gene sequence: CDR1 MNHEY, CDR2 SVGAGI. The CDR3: CASSYSGRVDTQYF. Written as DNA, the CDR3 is TGTGCCAGCAGTTACTCCGGGAGGGTAGATACGCAGTATTTT.

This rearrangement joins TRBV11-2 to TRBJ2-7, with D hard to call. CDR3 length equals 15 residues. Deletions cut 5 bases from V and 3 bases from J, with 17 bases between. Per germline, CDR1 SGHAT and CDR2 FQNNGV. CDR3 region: CASSPEFGGGYEQYF. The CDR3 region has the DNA TGTGCCAGCAGCCCCGAATTCGGCGGCGGCTACGAGCAGTACTTC.

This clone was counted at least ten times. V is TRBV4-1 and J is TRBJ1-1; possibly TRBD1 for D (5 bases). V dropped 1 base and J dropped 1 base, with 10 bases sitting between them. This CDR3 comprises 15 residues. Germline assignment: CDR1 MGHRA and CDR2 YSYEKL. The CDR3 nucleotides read TGCGCCAGCAGCCAAGCCCCCGACAGGAACACTGAAGCTTTCTTT. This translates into CASSQAPDRNTEAFF.

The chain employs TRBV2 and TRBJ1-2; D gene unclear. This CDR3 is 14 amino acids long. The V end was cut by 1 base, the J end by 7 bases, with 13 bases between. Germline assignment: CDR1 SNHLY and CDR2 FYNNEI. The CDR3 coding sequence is TGTGCCAGCAGTGAAGTCCTAGGATCGAGTGGCTACACCTTC. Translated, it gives CASSEVLGSSGYTF.

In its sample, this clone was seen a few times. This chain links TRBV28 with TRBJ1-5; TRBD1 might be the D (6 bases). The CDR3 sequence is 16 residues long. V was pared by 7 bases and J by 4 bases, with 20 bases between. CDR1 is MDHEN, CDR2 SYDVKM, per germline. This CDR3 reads CASIPMTGQGNQPQHF. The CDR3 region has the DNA TGTGCCAGCATTCCCATGACGGGACAAGGGAATCAGCCCCAGCATTTT.

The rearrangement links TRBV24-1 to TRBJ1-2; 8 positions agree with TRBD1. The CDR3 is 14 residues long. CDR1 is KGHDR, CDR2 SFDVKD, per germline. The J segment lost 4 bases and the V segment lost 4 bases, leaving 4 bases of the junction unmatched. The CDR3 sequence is CATSDPGQAYGYTF. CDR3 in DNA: TGTGCCACCAGTGACCCGGGACAGGCCTATGGCTACACCTTC.

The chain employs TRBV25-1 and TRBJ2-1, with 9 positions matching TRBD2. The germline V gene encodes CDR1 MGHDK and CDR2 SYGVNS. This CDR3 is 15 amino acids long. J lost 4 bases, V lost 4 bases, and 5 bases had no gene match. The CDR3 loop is CASSGLAGIYNEQFF. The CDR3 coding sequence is TGTGCCAGCAGTGGGCTAGCGGGGATATACAATGAGCAGTTCTTC.

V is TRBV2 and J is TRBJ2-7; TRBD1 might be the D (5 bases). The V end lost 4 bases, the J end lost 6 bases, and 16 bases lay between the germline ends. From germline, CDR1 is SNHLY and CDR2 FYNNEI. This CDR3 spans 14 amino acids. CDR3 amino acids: CASSAAYQGGEQYF. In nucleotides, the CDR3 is TGTGCCAGCAGTGCGGCCTACCAGGGCGGCGAGCAGTACTTC.

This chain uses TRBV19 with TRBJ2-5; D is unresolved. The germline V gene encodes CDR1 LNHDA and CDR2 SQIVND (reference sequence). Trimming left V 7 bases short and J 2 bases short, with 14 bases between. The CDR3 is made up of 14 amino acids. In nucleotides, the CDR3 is TGTGCCAGTACCCCCGCAGCGACTCAAGAGACCCAGTACTTC. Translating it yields CASTPAATQETQYF.

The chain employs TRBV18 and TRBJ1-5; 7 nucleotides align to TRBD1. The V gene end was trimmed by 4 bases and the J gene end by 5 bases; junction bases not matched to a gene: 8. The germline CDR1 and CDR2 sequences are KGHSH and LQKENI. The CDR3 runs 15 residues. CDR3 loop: CASSQLDRSDQPQHF. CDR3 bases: TGTGCCAGCTCACAACTGGACAGGTCGGATCAGCCCCAGCATTTT.

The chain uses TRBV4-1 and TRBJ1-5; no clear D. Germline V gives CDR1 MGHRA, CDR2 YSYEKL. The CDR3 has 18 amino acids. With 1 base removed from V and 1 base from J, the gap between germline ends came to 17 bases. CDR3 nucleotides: TGCGCCAGCAGCCAAGGAGCGCCAGAGGAGGCAAGCAATCAGCCCCAGCATTTT. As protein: CASSQGAPEEASNQPQHF.

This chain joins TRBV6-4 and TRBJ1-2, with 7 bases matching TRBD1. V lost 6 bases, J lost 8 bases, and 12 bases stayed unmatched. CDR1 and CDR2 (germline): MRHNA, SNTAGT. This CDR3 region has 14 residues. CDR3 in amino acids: CASRATITGDGYTF. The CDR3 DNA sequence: TGTGCCAGCAGGGCCACGATTACAGGGGACGGCTACACCTTC.

CDR3 sequence: CASSFTRGTEAFF. The CDR3 DNA reads as TGTGCCAGCAGCTTCACAAGGGGCACTGAAGCTTTCTTT. The chain has TRBV7-3 and TRBJ1-1, with D perhaps matching TRBD1 (5 bases). There are 13 residues in the CDR3. V shed 3 bases and J shed 4 bases, with 9 bases lying between them. Germline V CDR1 and CDR2: SGHTA, FQGTGA.

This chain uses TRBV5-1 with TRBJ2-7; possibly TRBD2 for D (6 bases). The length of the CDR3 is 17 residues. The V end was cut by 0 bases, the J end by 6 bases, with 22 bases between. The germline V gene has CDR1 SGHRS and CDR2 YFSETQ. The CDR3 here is CASSLGGGALRPPEQYF. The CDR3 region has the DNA TGCGCCAGCAGCTTGGGTGGAGGGGCGCTCAGACCCCCCGAGCAGTACTTC.

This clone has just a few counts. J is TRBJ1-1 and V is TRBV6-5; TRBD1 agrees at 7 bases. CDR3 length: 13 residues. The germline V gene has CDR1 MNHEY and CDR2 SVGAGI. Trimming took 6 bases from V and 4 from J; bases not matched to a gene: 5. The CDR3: CASRQGVTTEAFF. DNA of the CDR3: TGTGCCAGCAGGCAGGGGGTTACCACTGAAGCTTTCTTT.

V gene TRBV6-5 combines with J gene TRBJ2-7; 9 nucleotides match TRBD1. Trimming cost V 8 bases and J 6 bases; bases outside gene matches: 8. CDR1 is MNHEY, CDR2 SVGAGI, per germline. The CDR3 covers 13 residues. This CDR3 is CASRDRVFSEQYF. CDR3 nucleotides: TGTGCCAGCCGGGACAGGGTATTCTCCGAGCAGTACTTC.

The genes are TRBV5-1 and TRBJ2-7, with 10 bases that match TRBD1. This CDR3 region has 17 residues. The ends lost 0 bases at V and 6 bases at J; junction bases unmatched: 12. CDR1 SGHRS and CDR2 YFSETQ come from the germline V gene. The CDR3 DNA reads TGCGCCAGCAGCTTGGCCATAGGAGGGGACAGGGGCTTCGAGCAGTACTTC. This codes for CASSLAIGGDRGFEQYF.

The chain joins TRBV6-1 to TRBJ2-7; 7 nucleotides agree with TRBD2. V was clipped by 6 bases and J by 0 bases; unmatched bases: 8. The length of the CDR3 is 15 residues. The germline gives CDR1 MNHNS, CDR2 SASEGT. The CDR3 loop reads CASRPSGASSYEQYF. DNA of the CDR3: TGTGCCAGCAGGCCAAGCGGGGCCAGCTCCTACGAGCAGTACTTC.